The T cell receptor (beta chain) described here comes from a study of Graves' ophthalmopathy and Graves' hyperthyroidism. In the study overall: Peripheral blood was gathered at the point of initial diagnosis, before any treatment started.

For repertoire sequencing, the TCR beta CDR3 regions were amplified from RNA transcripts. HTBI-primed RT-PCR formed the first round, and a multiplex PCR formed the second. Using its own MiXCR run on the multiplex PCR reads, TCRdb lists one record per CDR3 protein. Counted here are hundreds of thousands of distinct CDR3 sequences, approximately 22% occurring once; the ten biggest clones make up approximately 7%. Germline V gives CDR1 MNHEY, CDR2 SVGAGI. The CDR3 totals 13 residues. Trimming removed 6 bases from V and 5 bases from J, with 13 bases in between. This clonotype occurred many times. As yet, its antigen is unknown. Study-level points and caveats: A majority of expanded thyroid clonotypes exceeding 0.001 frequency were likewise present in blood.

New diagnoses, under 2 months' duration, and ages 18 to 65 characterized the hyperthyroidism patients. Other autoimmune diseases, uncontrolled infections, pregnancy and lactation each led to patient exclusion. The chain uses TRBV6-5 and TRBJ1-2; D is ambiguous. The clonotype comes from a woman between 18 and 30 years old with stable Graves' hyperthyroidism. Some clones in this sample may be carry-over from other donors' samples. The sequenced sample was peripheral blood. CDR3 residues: CASRVHSQYGYTF. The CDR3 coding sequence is TGTGCCAGCAGGGTTCACAGCCAATATGGCTACACCTTC.